This T cell receptor (beta chain) was profiled in a study of blood T cell repertoires in COVID-19. Participants came from some 23 US areas, aged roughly 18 to 89 years. Cohorts were determined from participant-reported clinical history. Original data processing: Estimated nucleated cell counts came from reference gene primer amplification. The repertoire was sequenced with immunoSEQ multiplex PCR; TCRdb's copy has only in-frame clones and lacks some. That table is the source of V, J and clone size, and D and trimming were worked out from the DNA. The sample carries under 300,000 clones, approximately 86% recorded once. J lost 6 bases, V lost 2 bases, and 10 bases had no gene match. This CDR3 contains 16 residues. CDR1 and CDR2 from the germline V gene are MDHEN and SYDVKM.

The chain joins TRBV28 to TRBJ2-7; 10 bases line up with TRBD2. This clonotype was sampled from a woman aged 50 to 65 who had recovered from COVID-19. Sequences were obtained from PBMCs or T cells enriched from blood (not recorded which). As DNA, the CDR3 is TGTGCCAGCAGTTTACAGTGGATAGCGGGGGGCGGCGAGCAGTACTTC. Its translation is CASSLQWIAGGGEQYF.